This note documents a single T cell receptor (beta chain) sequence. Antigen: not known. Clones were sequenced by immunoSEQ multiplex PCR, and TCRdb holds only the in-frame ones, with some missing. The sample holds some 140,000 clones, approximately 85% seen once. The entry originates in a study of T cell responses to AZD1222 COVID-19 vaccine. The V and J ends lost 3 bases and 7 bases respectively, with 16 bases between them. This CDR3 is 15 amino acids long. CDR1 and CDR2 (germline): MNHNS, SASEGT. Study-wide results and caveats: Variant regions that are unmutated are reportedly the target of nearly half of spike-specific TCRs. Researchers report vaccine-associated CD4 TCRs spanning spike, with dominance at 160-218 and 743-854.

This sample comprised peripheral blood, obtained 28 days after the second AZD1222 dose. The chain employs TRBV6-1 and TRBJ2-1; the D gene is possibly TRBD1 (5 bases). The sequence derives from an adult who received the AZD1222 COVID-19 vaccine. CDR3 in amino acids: CASSEYGAPWNEQFF. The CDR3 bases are TGTGCCAGCAGTGAGTATGGGGCGCCGTGGAATGAGCAGTTCTTC.